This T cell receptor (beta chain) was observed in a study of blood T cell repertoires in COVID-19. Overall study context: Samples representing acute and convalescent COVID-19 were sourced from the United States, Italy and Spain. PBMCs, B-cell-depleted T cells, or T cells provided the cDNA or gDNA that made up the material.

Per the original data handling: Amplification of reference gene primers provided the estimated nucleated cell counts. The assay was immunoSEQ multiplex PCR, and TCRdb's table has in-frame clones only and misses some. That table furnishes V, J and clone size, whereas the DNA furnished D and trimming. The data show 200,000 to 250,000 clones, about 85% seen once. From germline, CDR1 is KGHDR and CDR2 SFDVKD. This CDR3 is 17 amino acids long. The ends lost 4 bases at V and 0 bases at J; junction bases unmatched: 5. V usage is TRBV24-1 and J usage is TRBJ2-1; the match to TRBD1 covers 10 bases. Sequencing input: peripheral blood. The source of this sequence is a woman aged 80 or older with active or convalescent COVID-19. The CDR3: CATSEFWTGGSYNEQFF. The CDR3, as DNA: TGTGCCACCAGTGAATTTTGGACAGGGGGCTCCTACAATGAGCAGTTCTTC.